These 11 T cell receptor beta chains originate from one sample sequenced in a study of shared clonotypes between healthy human individuals (dated by TCRdb to about 2020). The protocol used for the library was the immunoSEQ multiplex PCR assay. TCRdb provides this immuneACCESS table in a form limited to in-frame rearrangements. Some clones are lacking; in checked studies, under half of them reflect an unresolved V gene, and why the rest are absent is not known. The sample contains some 2,500,000 clones, approximately 90% of them found a single time. Of the sample, around 0.4% falls within the top ten clones. The sequenced material came from naive CD4+ T cells from PBMCs. The meaning of the sample's cell subset or site label: CD45RA+ positively selected. These receptors were taken from a man between 18 and 29 years old in good health. Some clones in this sample may be carry-over from other donors' samples.

The count of this clone is one. The V call is TRBV28, the J call TRBJ2-5; no clear D. This CDR3 has 15 amino acids. Trimming took 0 bases from V and 5 from J, leaving 13 bases between them. Looked up from germline, CDR1 is MDHEN and CDR2 is SYDVKM. CDR3 sequence (DNA): TGTGCCAGCAGTTTATGGAGTTCAGGAGAGGAGACCCAGTACTTC. It specifies CASSLWSSGEETQYF.

The chain recombines TRBV29-1 with TRBJ1-1; no definite D call. V dropped 7 bases and J dropped 7 bases, with 16 bases sitting between them. Germline V gene data show CDR1 as SQVTM and CDR2 as ANQGSEA. The CDR3 has 12 residues. The CDR3 DNA follows: TGCAGCGGAATCTCACCCTCTAGTGAAGCTTTCTTT. Translating it yields CSGISPSSEAFF.

The chain carries TRBV2 and TRBJ2-7; 7 nucleotides agree with TRBD2. The germline V gene encodes CDR1 SNHLY and CDR2 FYNNEI. The CDR3 is 14 amino acids. V gave up 1 base and J gave up 3 bases; unmatched junction bases: 3. The CDR3 nucleotides are TGTGCCAGCAGTGAAGGGCTAGCGGTCTACGAGCAGTACTTC. It yields the protein CASSEGLAVYEQYF. Based on the CDR3 plus reference TRBV2 and TRBJ2-7, the full variable domain is EPEVTQTPSHQVTQMGQEVILRCVPISNHLYFYWYRQILGQKVEFLVSFYNNEISEKSEIFDDQFSVERPDGSNFTLKIRSTKLEDSAMYFCASSEGLAVYEQYFGPGTRLTVT.

The genes are TRBV2 and TRBJ2-7; 8 bases map to TRBD2. The junction had 4 bases not matched to a gene; V was cut back by 7 bases and J by 2 bases. Looked up from germline, CDR1 is SNHLY and CDR2 is FYNNEI. The CDR3 sequence is 13 residues long. The CDR3 DNA reads as TGTGCCAGCAAGCGGACTAGCACCTACGAGCAGTACTTC. This encodes CASKRTSTYEQYF.

In this sample, this clone turned up once. V and J are TRBV19 and TRBJ1-3, with 7 bases identical to TRBD1. This CDR3 contains 15 residues. The germline V gene has CDR1 LNHDA and CDR2 SQIVND (reference sequence). Trimming removed 6 bases from V and 1 base from J; junction bases left unmatched: 6. The CDR3 reads CASRDRIWSGNTIYF. The DNA of the CDR3 is TGTGCCAGTAGGGACAGGATTTGGTCTGGAAACACCATATATTTT.

This clone has a single count. This chain links TRBV7-9 with TRBJ2-1, with a possible D match to TRBD1 (6 bases). This CDR3 is built from 14 residues. V lost 5 bases, J lost 3 bases, and 11 bases lay in between. Germline V gene lookup returns CDR1 SEHNR and CDR2 FQNEAQ (reference sequence). CDR3 sequence: CASSPQGYYNEQFF. For the CDR3, the DNA is TGTGCCAGCAGCCCCCAGGGGTACTACAATGAGCAGTTCTTC.

This sequence joins TRBV7-2 and TRBJ2-1; D is uncertain. Germline CDR1 and CDR2: SGHTA and FQGNSA. The CDR3 is 15 amino acids. Trimming removed 2 bases at V and 0 bases at J, with 8 bases between. The CDR3 loop reads CASSLQPSSYNEQFF. The CDR3 region has the DNA TGTGCCAGCAGCTTACAGCCGAGCTCCTACAATGAGCAGTTCTTC.

DNA for the CDR3: TGCGCCAGCGACTGGGGCAGGGGGCCAACGGAGACCCAGTACTTC. This translates into CASDWGRGPTETQYF. This chain joins TRBV5-1 and TRBJ2-5, with 8 bases matching TRBD1. CDR3 length equals 15 residues. In germline, CDR1 is SGHRS, CDR2 YFSETQ. V trimming: 7 bases; J trimming: 5 bases; junction bases outside the gene matches: 13.

V usage is TRBV11-2 and J usage is TRBJ1-1; a possible D gene is TRBD1 (5 bases). CDR3 length: 15 amino acids. Germline loops: CDR1 SGHAT, CDR2 FQNNGV. V lost 0 bases to trimming and J lost 10 bases, with 18 bases between them. Here the CDR3 DNA reads TGTGCCAGCAGCTTAGAAAGGGGTGGCTGGGCTGCAGCTTTCTTT. This codes for CASSLERGGWAAAFF.

V gene TRBV5-1 combines with J gene TRBJ2-2; D not resolved. This CDR3 is built from 12 residues. Germline V gene lookup returns CDR1 SGHRS and CDR2 YFSETQ. Trimming removed 5 bases at V and 3 bases at J, with 5 bases between. The CDR3 DNA is TGCGCCAGCAGGTTCTACACCGGGGAGCTGTTTTTT. Translation: CASRFYTGELFF.

This rearrangement joins TRBV27 to TRBJ2-1, with 7 bases lining up with TRBD1. This CDR3 region has 15 residues. The trim removed 5 bases at V and 5 bases at J, leaving 9 bases unmatched. Germline V gives CDR1 MNHEY, CDR2 SMNVEV (reference sequence). This chain's CDR3 is CASSRRQGRDNEQFF. The DNA of the CDR3 is TGTGCCAGCAGTCGTCGACAGGGTAGGGACAATGAGCAGTTCTTC.